Listed below are T cell receptor beta chains from one sample, sequenced in a study of molecular identifiers for immune sequencing clone quantification. From the PCR reads, TCRdb called clonotypes with MiXCR, one entry per CDR3 protein. The sample includes around 470,000 distinct CDR3 sequences, over 20% of them seen just once. Sequencing was carried out using naive CD8+ T cells from blood, with Jurkat cell RNA spiked in. These receptors all stem from a human donor in good health. Some libraries in this study had Jurkat cell RNA spiked in. The CDR3 runs from the conserved cysteine through the conserved F or W. The D gene is left open where the match is weak. Clone size is not always given. Where it is, it says once, few, many or a class for expanded clones.

J: TRBJ2-3; D: -; size: many; V: TRBV4-3; CDR3: CASSQDDAISTDTQYF; DNA: TGCGCCAGCAGCCAAGATGATGCGATAAGCACAGATACGCAGTATTTT
J: TRBJ2-2; D: -; size: many; V: TRBV4-3; CDR3: CASSPGPGEIGELFF; DNA: TGCGCCAGCAGCCCAGGTCCGGGGGAGATCGGGGAGCTGTTTTTT
J: TRBJ2-7; D: -; size: -; V: TRBV7-6; CDR3: CASRGKPSFF; DNA: TGTGCCAGCAGGGGGAAACCTAGTTTCTTC
J: TRBJ2-3; D: TRBD2; size: many; V: TRBV4-3; CDR3: CASSQDGGLAVDTQYF; DNA: TGCGCCAGCAGCCAAGATGGGGGACTAGCAGTAGATACGCAGTATTTT
J: TRBJ2-7; D: -; size: -; V: TRBV12-3/TRBV12-4; CDR3: CASSDSGVSGPSYEQYF; DNA: TGTGCCAGCAGCGATTCGGGGGTATCGGGGCCGTCCTACGAGCAGTACTTC
J: TRBJ1-4; D: TRBD1; size: few; V: TRBV27; CDR3: CASSLKTGTPEKLFF; DNA: TGTGCCAGCAGTTTAAAGACAGGGACCCCTGAAAAACTGTTTTTT
J: TRBJ1-5; D: -; size: few; V: TRBV6-2/TRBV6-3; CDR3: CASSYRGGSNQPQHF; DNA: TGTGCCAGCAGTTACCGAGGAGGAAGCAATCAGCCCCAGCATTTT
J: TRBJ1-1; D: -; size: few; V: TRBV19; CDR3: CASSINGANTEAFF; DNA: TGTGCCAGTAGTATAAACGGGGCCAACACTGAAGCTTTCTTT
J: TRBJ2-3; D: -; size: many; V: TRBV5-1; CDR3: CASSPISATDTQYF; DNA: TGCGCCAGCAGCCCGATAAGTGCAACAGATACGCAGTATTTT
J: TRBJ2-7; D: TRBD2; size: few; V: TRBV5-1; CDR3: CASSVWTSGGATSYEQYF; DNA: TGCGCCAGCAGCGTCTGGACTAGCGGGGGCGCGACCTCCTACGAGCAGTACTTC